This TCR beta chain was documented in a study of long-term antiretroviral therapy in people with HIV. For the study at large: Sampling started about a decade before the 2015 immediate-ART recommendation.

In germline, CDR1 is ENHRY, CDR2 SYGVKD. There are 14 residues in the CDR3. The ends were cut back, 9 bases at V and 1 base at J, with 12 bases in the middle. Sampling of each donor yielded at least one pre-ART PBMC sample and at least two post-ART PBMC samples. The content of samples before DNA extraction was roughly 0.85-11 million cryopreserved PBMC. Only one count was recorded for this clone. Its target is unknown. The run of the v3.0 immunoSEQ assay was at survey level. The protocol was immunoSEQ multiplex PCR, while the TCRdb copy is restricted to in-frame clones and leaves out a portion. The sample has 25,000 to 35,000 clones; 97% are singletons. Study results and limitations: Upon ART, diversity increased but remained lower than transplant donor controls.

The material sequenced was unsorted PBMCs, taken 6.9 years after starting antiretroviral therapy. This TCR was recovered from a young man with HIV. The rearrangement uses TRBV10-3 and TRBJ2-2, with a tentative D call TRBD2 (5 bases). Here the CDR3 DNA reads TGTGCCATGACGAAGGACTGGAACACCGGGGAGCTGTTTTTT. Its protein is CAMTKDWNTGELFF.